The sequence of this T cell receptor (beta chain) was determined in a study of cytomegalovirus exposure and HLA in healthy donors. Study observations and caveats: A previous analysis found most TCR beta V segments productive roughly 87% or roughly 30% of the time. Rare sequences made up most TCRs, while some public TCRs were found in many donors. Among CMV-associated TCR beta chains, most appeared HLA-restricted in a later analysis.

This PCR relied on a set of 60 Vbeta primers and 13 Jbeta primers. As processed by the authors: There were 80 million to 95 million unique TCR beta chains by a later count, and approximately 12 million of them were shared. Repertoires were generated with immunoSEQ multiplex PCR, while TCRdb's copy carries only in-frame clones and drops some. V, J and clone size were drawn from that table, and D and trimming were deduced from the DNA. The sample yields 130,000 or so clones, of which the top ten take up under 2.5%. Remarks on this clone: Antigen unknown. The junction departs from the called germline gene at one end, perhaps through a read error.

Germline assignment: CDR1 SSHAT and CDR2 FNYEAQ (reference sequence). This CDR3 region has 15 residues. The sequencing sample was made of PBMCs. The J gene is TRBJ2-2, the V gene TRBV7-7; 9 positions agree with TRBD1. The source of this sequence is a woman between 18 and 29 years old in good health and CMV-seronegative. CDR3: CASSSGTGYPGELFF. CDR3 nucleotide sequence: TGTGCTAGCAGTTCGGGGACAGGGTATCCCGGGGAGCTGTTTTTT. Using reference TRBV7-7 and TRBJ2-2 for the parts outside the CDR3, the full variable domain is GAGVSQSPRYKVTKRGQDVTLRCDPISSHATLYWYQQALGQGPEFLTYFNYEAQPDKSGLPSDRFSAERPEGSISTLTIQRTEQRDSAMYRCASSSGTGYPGELFFGEGSRLTVL.